The 27 T cell receptor beta chains in this list originate from one sample, sequenced in a study of OX40 agonist ivuxolimab in advanced cancers. TCRdb's copy holds only in-frame clones and misses some; the assay was immunoSEQ multiplex PCR. The sample includes under 15,000 clones, over 70% of them seen just once. The material was CD4+ or CD8+ T cells sorted from blood, obtained in a trial of the OX40 agonist ivuxolimab. Receptors were obtained from an adult with an advanced solid tumor such as melanoma, head and neck, liver or kidney cancer.

The V and J genes are TRBV6-6 and TRBJ2-3, with 8 bases aligning to TRBD2. The J segment lost 2 bases and the V segment lost 5 bases, leaving 9 bases of the junction unmatched. CDR3 size: 16 residues. CDR1 MNHNY and CDR2 SVGAGI come from the germline V gene (reference sequence). CDR3 nucleotides: TGTGCCAGCAGTGCCAGGGGCGGGGGGCCCACAGATACGCAGTATTTT. This translates into CASSARGGGPTDTQYF.

The chain combines TRBV7-9 with TRBJ2-6; D not resolved. V lost 2 bases, J lost 4 bases, and 9 bases lay in between. This CDR3 spans 15 amino acids. Germline V gene data show CDR1 as SEHNR and CDR2 as FQNEAQ (reference sequence). CDR3 sequence (DNA): TGTGCCAGCAGCTTAAGCACTGAGGGGGCCAACGTCCTGACTTTC. It specifies CASSLSTEGANVLTF. Drawing the rest from reference TRBV7-9 and TRBJ2-6, the complete variable domain is DTGVSQNPRHKITKRGQNVTFRCDPISEHNRLYWYRQTLGQGPEFLTYFQNEAQLEKSRLLSDRFSAERPKGSFSTLEIQRTEQGDSAMYLCASSLSTEGANVLTFGAGSRLTVL.

CDR3 loop: CASTLPKCASTLPKYSTQIPQYF. The CDR3 region has the DNA TGCGCCAGCACCCTCCCTAAATGCGCCAGCACCCTCCCTAAATACTCCACACAGATACCGCAGTATTTT. The chain joins TRBV23-1 to TRBJ2-3; D not resolved. TRBV23-1 is identified as an open reading frame with a role that is uncertain. Trimming shortened V by 7 bases and J by 10 bases, and 48 bases separated the two germline ends. This CDR3 is built from 23 residues.

This clone appeared a single time. Other DNA sequences in the sample encode the same CDR3. The gene calls are TRBV27 and TRBJ2-7; no clear D gene. In germline, CDR1 is MNHEY, CDR2 SMNVEV (reference sequence). This CDR3 has 14 amino acids. The ends were cut back, 1 base at V and 4 bases at J, with 11 bases in the middle. CDR3 DNA sequence: TGTGCCAGCAGTTTATACGGCGAAGGGTACGAGCAGTACTTC. Its protein product is CASSLYGEGYEQYF.

V gene TRBV19 combines with J gene TRBJ2-7, with D perhaps matching TRBD1 (5 bases). The V end was cut by 8 bases, the J end by 2 bases, with 10 bases between. This CDR3 spans 12 amino acids. The V gene's germline CDR1 is LNHDA and CDR2 SQIVND (reference sequence). The CDR3 bases are TGTGCCAGTTCAGGGTCCCCCTACGAGCAGTACTTC. It is translated as CASSGSPYEQYF.

V is TRBV10-3 and J is TRBJ2-7; D gene uncertain. The V end was cut by 8 bases, the J end by 4 bases, with 9 bases between. Germline V CDR1 and CDR2: ENHRY, SYGVKD. The CDR3 loop spans 11 amino acids. The CDR3: CAISVGYEQYF. CDR3 nucleotide sequence: TGTGCCATCTCGGTAGGTTACGAGCAGTACTTC.

The chain couples TRBV7-2 to TRBJ2-7; TRBD1 matches 7 bases. The CDR3 has 13 residues. J was trimmed by 3 bases and V by 4 bases; bases with no gene match: 3. Per germline, CDR1 SGHTA and CDR2 FQGNSA. The CDR3 DNA reads TGTGCCAGCAGCTGGGGGACAGACTACGAGCAGTACTTC. Amino acid sequence: CASSWGTDYEQYF.

This chain connects TRBV28 to TRBJ2-2; 11 bases align to TRBD2. The germline gives CDR1 MDHEN, CDR2 SYDVKM. This CDR3 has 16 amino acids. The trim removed 10 bases at V and 7 bases at J, leaving 14 bases unmatched. In nucleotides, the CDR3 is TGTGCCACCGTAGATGGGCTAGCGGGAGGAATCGGGGAGCTGTTTTTT. Translating gives CATVDGLAGGIGELFF.

The V gene is TRBV9, the J gene TRBJ2-1, with 7 bases matching TRBD1. The V and J ends lost 0 bases and 0 bases, in that order; junction bases with no gene match: 3. The CDR3 runs to 16 residues. Germline V lookup: CDR1 SGDLS, CDR2 YYNGEE. The CDR3 DNA reads TGTGCCAGCAGCGTAGAGACAGGGCTCTCCTACAATGAGCAGTTCTTC. Amino acids: CASSVETGLSYNEQFF.

The chain recombines TRBV28 with TRBJ1-2, with unresolved D. The CDR3 extends over 14 amino acids. Germline V gene lookup returns CDR1 MDHEN and CDR2 SYDVKM. The ends were cut back, 5 bases at V and 3 bases at J, with 13 bases in the middle. The CDR3 coding sequence is TGTGCCAGCAGTCGGGCCCCGACCCACTATGGCTACACCTTC. This codes for CASSRAPTHYGYTF.

CDR3 protein: CASSPPGLTPYEQYF. For the CDR3, the DNA is TGTGCCAGCAGCCCCCCGGGTCTAACGCCCTACGAGCAGTACTTC. The chain carries TRBV7-9 and TRBJ2-7; D gene uncertain. Trimming took 5 bases from V and 2 from J, leaving 16 bases between them. The length of the CDR3 is 15 residues. Germline CDR1 SEHNR, CDR2 FQNEAQ (reference sequence).

This chain links TRBV27 with TRBJ1-1, with D perhaps TRBD1 (6 bases). Trimming stripped 5 bases from V and 2 bases from J, with 21 bases between. The CDR3 spans 17 residues. Germline V lookup: CDR1 MNHEY, CDR2 SMNVEV (reference sequence). The chain's CDR3 is CASSHSTNSGDNTEAFF. CDR3 sequence (DNA): TGTGCCAGCAGTCATTCCACCAATTCAGGGGATAACACTGAAGCTTTCTTT.

The V gene is TRBV27, the J gene TRBJ2-7; 8 bases are a match to TRBD2. Germline V gene lookup returns CDR1 MNHEY and CDR2 SMNVEV (reference sequence). The CDR3 consists of 12 residues. With V trimmed by 6 bases and J by 7 bases, 5 bases remained unmatched. CDR3 DNA: TGTGCCAGCAGCGGGGGGGAGGAGGAGCAGTACTTC. Translation: CASSGGEEEQYF.

V and J are TRBV2 and TRBJ2-4; 9 bases map to TRBD2. CDR1 is SNHLY, CDR2 FYNNEI, per germline. The CDR3 consists of 16 residues. The V gene end was trimmed by 7 bases and the J gene end by 6 bases; junction bases not matched to a gene: 13. The CDR3 bases are TGTGCCAGCATCCCTGCGGGGGGGGCCGGAGGAAACATTCAGTACTTC. This translates into CASIPAGGAGGNIQYF. Looking up the rest from reference TRBV2 and TRBJ2-4 gives the full variable domain: EPEVTQTPSHQVTQMGQEVILRCVPISNHLYFYWYRQILGQKVEFLVSFYNNEISEKSEIFDDQFSVERPDGSNFTLKIRSTKLEDSAMYFCASIPAGGAGGNIQYFGAGTRLSVL.

This chain uses TRBV4-2 with TRBJ2-7; D unresolved. Looked up from germline, CDR1 is LGHNA and CDR2 is YNFKEQ. CDR3 length: 17 amino acids. The V end lost 0 bases, the J end lost 4 bases, and 19 bases lay between the germline ends. CDR3 sequence: CASSQDPKSGVLYEQYF. The CDR3 nucleotides read TGTGCCAGCAGCCAAGATCCTAAGTCTGGGGTCCTTTACGAGCAGTACTTC.

This clone was seen a handful of times. The rearrangement uses TRBV10-3 and TRBJ1-5; tentatively, D is TRBD1 (6 bases). The length of the CDR3 is 15 residues. Germline lookup yields CDR1 ENHRY and CDR2 SYGVKD. With 2 bases removed from V and 6 bases from J, the gap between germline ends came to 14 bases. CDR3 loop: CAISEMGGATQPQHF. CDR3 DNA sequence: TGTGCCATCAGTGAGATGGGGGGCGCGACTCAGCCCCAGCATTTT.

The chain is built from TRBV29-1 and TRBJ2-3; no clear D gene. CDR1 and CDR2 from the germline V gene are SQVTM and ANQGSEA. This CDR3 spans 10 amino acids. The CDR3 coding sequence is TGCAGTTCCCATGGAGATACGCAGTATTTT. Its translation is CSSHGDTQYF.

The chain links TRBV15 to TRBJ2-1, with D uncertain. The ends were cut back, 4 bases at V and 9 bases at J, with 10 bases in the middle. This CDR3 region has 12 residues. Germline assignment: CDR1 LNHNV and CDR2 YYDKDF (reference sequence). The CDR3 DNA sequence: TGTGCCACCAGCACCATGGGATTTGAGCAGTTCTTC. Its protein is CATSTMGFEQFF.

In DNA, the CDR3 is TGTGCCAGTAGGAAAGGGAGGGGGGATGAGCAGTTCTTC. Encoded protein: CASRKGRGDEQFF. The chain combines TRBV19 with TRBJ2-1; a weak D match, TRBD2 (7 bases). Germline V gene sequence: CDR1 LNHDA, CDR2 SQIVND (reference sequence). The CDR3 is 13 amino acids. Trimming pared 6 bases from V and 8 bases from J, leaving 14 bases between.

CDR3 DNA: TGTGCCAGCAGCTTAGATTACCGGGGAGGAGGCTACACCTTC. It is translated as CASSLDYRGGGYTF. This rearrangement joins TRBV11-2 to TRBJ1-2, with D hard to call. The CDR3 sequence is 14 residues long. Trimming took 0 bases from V and 8 from J, leaving 13 bases between them. Per the germline V gene, CDR1 is SGHAT and CDR2 is FQNNGV. The full variable domain, in which reference TRBV11-2 and TRBJ1-2 provide the parts outside the CDR3, is EAGVAQSPRYKIIEKRQSVAFWCNPISGHATLYWYQQILGQGPKLLIQFQNNGVVDDSQLPKDRFSAERLKGVDSTLKIQPAKLEDSAVYLCASSLDYRGGGYTFGSGTRLTVV.

CDR3 residues: CAISESAGLNQPQHF. The DNA for the CDR3 is TGTGCCATCAGTGAGTCGGCAGGCCTCAATCAGCCCCAGCATTTT. The rearrangement uses TRBV10-3 and TRBJ1-5; D call uncertain. The CDR3 extends over 15 amino acids. V lost 0 bases and J 3 bases, leaving 9 bases between the germline ends. In germline, CDR1 is ENHRY, CDR2 SYGVKD.

This clone was recorded only once. The junction departs from the called germline gene at one end, perhaps through a read error. The genes are TRBV2 and TRBJ2-1, with 7 bases fitting TRBD1. This CDR3 region has 13 residues. The germline gives CDR1 SNHLY, CDR2 FYNNEI. The CDR3 spells CASSGGTDNGQFF. CDR3 sequence (DNA): TGTGCCAGCAGTGGAGGGACAGACAATGGGCAGTTCTTC. Combining the CDR3 with reference TRBV2 and TRBJ2-1 gives the whole variable domain EPEVTQTPSHQVTQMGQEVILRCVPISNHLYFYWYRQILGQKVEFLVSFYNNEISEKSEIFDDQFSVERPDGSNFTLKIRSTKLEDSAMYFCASSGGTDNGQFFGPGTRLTVL.

The table lists this clone with a few counts. The rearrangement links TRBV7-8 to TRBJ1-2; 10 bases are a match to TRBD1. Germline loops: CDR1 SGHVS, CDR2 FQNEAQ. The CDR3 contains 14 residues. V was clipped by 5 bases and J by 6 bases; unmatched bases: 6. CDR3 sequence reads: CASSRQGALNGYTF. The CDR3 nucleotides are TGTGCCAGCAGCAGACAGGGGGCATTAAATGGCTACACCTTC.

The gene calls are TRBV9 and TRBJ2-7; 8 bases fit TRBD1. Per the germline V gene, CDR1 is SGDLS and CDR2 is YYNGEE. V trimming: 3 bases; J trimming: 1 base; junction bases outside the gene matches: 3. This CDR3 contains 14 residues. In nucleotides, the CDR3 is TGTGCCAGCAGCGACAGGGGGTCGTCCTACGAGCAGTACTTC. It yields the protein CASSDRGSSYEQYF.

In nucleotides, the CDR3 is TGTGCCAGCTCACCCGGGACAGGTCCTTTCGAGCAGTACTTC. Translating gives CASSPGTGPFEQYF. The chain is built from TRBV18 and TRBJ2-7; 8 bases match TRBD1. This CDR3 has 14 amino acids. In germline, CDR1 is KGHSH, CDR2 LQKENI. Germline trimming cut 3 bases from V and 6 bases from J; bases unmatched to any gene: 7.

The table lists this clone with a count of one. At one end the junction does not follow the germline gene, possibly because of a read error. CDR3 loop: CASSNRDRAYF. As DNA, the CDR3 is TGTGCCAGCAGTAACCGGGACAGGGCCTATTTC. V is TRBV2 and J is TRBJ2-7, with 9 bases lining up with TRBD1. Germline assignment: CDR1 SNHLY and CDR2 FYNNEI. The CDR3 consists of 11 residues.

Here the CDR3 reads CASSPGDMRSYNSPLHF. The CDR3 DNA reads as TGTGCCAGCAGTCCTGGAGACATGCGCTCCTATAATTCACCCCTCCACTTT. The chain combines TRBV28 with TRBJ1-6, with D hard to call. Per germline, CDR1 MDHEN and CDR2 SYDVKM. The CDR3 is made up of 17 amino acids. The V gene lost 5 bases and the J gene lost 0 bases, with 14 bases spanning the gap.